A single sample gave rise to the 13 T cell receptor beta chains below, sequenced in a study of T cell responses to AZD1222 COVID-19 vaccine. Repertoires were generated with immunoSEQ multiplex PCR, while TCRdb's copy carries only in-frame clones and drops some. The sample holds 90,000 to 130,000 clones, just under 95% seen once. The sample in question was peripheral blood, obtained 28 days after the second AZD1222 dose. The receptors here all came from an adult who received the AZD1222 COVID-19 vaccine.

V usage is TRBV7-3 and J usage is TRBJ1-2; D ambiguous. CDR1 is SGHTA, CDR2 FQGTGA, per germline. V was cut by 0 bases and J by 7 bases, with 12 bases left in between. CDR3 length: 14 residues. CDR3 coding DNA: TGTGCCAGCAGCTTAACCGAAACCAATGGTGGCTACACCTTC. Its protein product is CASSLTETNGGYTF.

The gene calls are TRBV10-3 and TRBJ2-7; 9 positions agree with TRBD2. The CDR3 sequence is 15 residues long. Germline V gives CDR1 ENHRY, CDR2 SYGVKD. Losses at the gene ends were 3 bases for V and 4 bases for J; bases not matched to a gene: 7. The CDR3: CAISDSGGAWYEQYF. The CDR3 coding sequence is TGTGCCATCAGTGATAGCGGGGGCGCTTGGTACGAGCAGTACTTC.

V gene TRBV6-2 or TRBV6-3 combines with J gene TRBJ1-4; TRBD1 agrees at 9 bases. CDR1 and CDR2 from the germline V gene are MNHEY and SVGEGT. V shed 4 bases, J shed 5 bases, and the junction held 5 bases outside the gene matches. The CDR3 consists of 15 residues. CDR3 coding DNA: TGTGCCAGCAGTTTCCGGGACAGGGTGAATGAAAAACTGTTTTTT. Translation gives CASSFRDRVNEKLFF.

This sequence joins TRBV5-1 and TRBJ2-1; 9 bases are shared with TRBD2. The CDR3 length is 16 residues. CDR1 SGHRS and CDR2 YFSETQ come from the germline V gene. V shed 5 bases, J shed 8 bases, and the junction held 14 bases outside the gene matches. This CDR3 is CASRGPSRGGVDEQFF. In DNA form, the CDR3 reads TGCGCCAGCAGGGGCCCCTCGCGGGGGGGCGTAGATGAGCAGTTCTTC.

The rearrangement links TRBV7-9 to TRBJ1-1; D not certain. The CDR3 has 14 amino acids. Trimming took off 5 bases at V and 12 bases at J, with 22 bases between the two ends. Looked up from germline, CDR1 is SEHNR and CDR2 is FQNEAQ (reference sequence). CDR3 sequence reads: CASSGPGLQGWTFF. As DNA, the CDR3 is TGTGCCAGCAGCGGCCCCGGACTACAAGGGTGGACTTTCTTT.

The chain links TRBV30 to TRBJ1-5; D is ambiguous. This CDR3 has 13 residues. The ends were cut back, 0 bases at V and 6 bases at J, with 9 bases in the middle. Germline CDR1 reads GTSNPN; CDR2 reads SVGIG (reference sequence). The CDR3 here is CAWSVKGGQPQHF. In nucleotides, the CDR3 is TGTGCCTGGAGTGTAAAGGGAGGTCAGCCCCAGCATTTT.

Here the CDR3 DNA reads TGCGCCAGCAGCGGCGCCGGGACCCGCGGAAAAGAGACCCAGTACTTC. It translates to CASSGAGTRGKETQYF. J is TRBJ2-5 and V is TRBV5-1; either TRBD1 or TRBD2 may fit D (5 bases each). Trimming removed 4 bases at V and 3 bases at J, with 19 bases between. Germline CDR1 reads SGHRS; CDR2 reads YFSETQ. CDR3 length: 16 residues. Full variable domain (missing parts from reference TRBV5-1 and TRBJ2-5): KAGVTQTPRYLIKTRGQQVTLSCSPISGHRSVSWYQQTPGQGLQFLFEYFSETQRNKGNFPGRFSGRQFSNSRSEMNVSTLELGDSALYLCASSGAGTRGKETQYFGPGTRLLVL.

The CDR3 coding sequence is TGCGCCAGCAGCCTAGGACTAGCGGAGGACATTCAGTACTTC. The encoded protein is CASSLGLAEDIQYF. The V gene is TRBV5-1, the J gene TRBJ2-4, with 10 bases that match TRBD2. CDR1 is SGHRS, CDR2 YFSETQ, per germline. The CDR3 is made up of 14 amino acids. Unmatched junction bases numbered 6, after V lost 4 bases and J lost 8 bases.

This sequence joins TRBV5-6 and TRBJ1-2, with TRBD1 as a possible D gene (5 bases). Looked up from germline, CDR1 is SGHDT and CDR2 is YYEEEE. The V and J ends lost 6 bases and 5 bases respectively, with 17 bases between them. The CDR3 length is 14 residues. The chain's CDR3 is CASTPQARSYGYTF. The CDR3 DNA reads as TGTGCCAGCACCCCACAGGCGAGGTCTTATGGCTACACCTTC.

V gene TRBV5-6 combines with J gene TRBJ1-5; TRBD1 aligns across 7 bases. The CDR3 extends over 14 amino acids. Trimming took 3 bases from V and 3 from J; bases not matched to a gene: 3. In germline, CDR1 is SGHDT, CDR2 YYEEEE. This chain's CDR3 is CASSSGQYNQPQHF. The CDR3 DNA follows: TGTGCCAGCAGCTCGGGACAGTACAATCAGCCCCAGCATTTT.

To note about this clone: In the same sample, other DNA sequences code for this CDR3. V and J are TRBV7-3 and TRBJ1-1, with unresolved D. The germline gives CDR1 SGHTA, CDR2 FQGTGA. The CDR3 covers 13 residues. The ends were cut back, 1 base at V and 0 bases at J, with 3 bases in the middle. The CDR3 DNA follows: TGTGCCAGCAGCTTAAGTATGAACACTGAAGCTTTCTTT. This translates into CASSLSMNTEAFF. Full variable domain (missing parts from reference TRBV7-3 and TRBJ1-1): GAGVSQTPSNKVTEKGKYVELRCDPISGHTALYWYRQSLGQGPEFLIYFQGTGAADDSGLPNDRFFAVRPEGSVSTLKIQRTERGDSAVYLCASSLSMNTEAFFGQGTRLTVV.

The chain uses TRBV7-9 and TRBJ2-6; 12 nucleotides align to TRBD1. The CDR3 has 18 residues. Germline-derived CDR1 and CDR2 are SEHNR and FQNEAQ (reference sequence). V shed 5 bases, J shed 4 bases, and the junction held 9 bases outside the gene matches. CDR3 in amino acids: CASSPPGQGALGANVLTF. DNA for the CDR3: TGTGCCAGCAGCCCGCCGGGACAGGGGGCGTTAGGGGCCAACGTCCTGACTTTC. Variable domain in full (rest from reference TRBV7-9 and TRBJ2-6): DTGVSQNPRHKITKRGQNVTFRCDPISEHNRLYWYRQTLGQGPEFLTYFQNEAQLEKSRLLSDRFSAERPKGSFSTLEIQRTEQGDSAMYLCASSPPGQGALGANVLTFGAGSRLTVL.

The J gene is TRBJ1-1, the V gene TRBV12-5; possibly TRBD1 for D (5 bases). CDR3 length: 14 residues. CDR1 and CDR2 (germline): LGHNT, FRNRAP. Trimming took off 4 bases at V and 3 bases at J, with 12 bases between the two ends. CDR3 DNA: TGTGCTAGTGGTTCCTCCAGGGAATACACTGAAGCTTTCTTT. Amino acid sequence: CASGSSREYTEAFF.